There are many counts of the clone carrying this T cell receptor beta chain. What it binds is not known. This CDR3 is built from 14 residues. J lost 3 bases, V lost 9 bases, and 6 bases had no gene match. Germline lookup yields CDR1 MDHEN and CDR2 SYDVKM. This entry comes from a study of identical twins. Overall study results and limits: Memory repertoires showed no such pattern, whereas abundant cord blood beta clonotypes carried fewer insertions.

In TCRdb, the 5' RACE reads were re-called with MiXCR into one record per CDR3 protein. The sample lists 310,000 or so distinct CDR3 sequences, less than 9% occurring once. This sample was shared with a second study, whose subject was yellow fever vaccine responses in identical twins. That report notes: Reportedly, twins showed a vaccine T cell response that looked partly convergent and partly personalized.

This rearrangement joins TRBV28 to TRBJ1-3, with 9 positions matching TRBD1. Specimen: memory (CD45RO+) T cells sorted from blood. This TCR was recovered from a woman in her late teens or twenties in good health. The CDR3 protein is CASGTGLYGNTIYF. The CDR3 DNA reads as TGTGCCAGTGGGACAGGGCTTTATGGAAACACCATATATTTT.